The rows below give T cell receptor beta chains drawn from one sample of a study of T cell repertoires in cytomegalovirus infection. TCRdb re-analysed the reads in MiXCR, keeping a single row per CDR3 protein. This table holds 200,000 to 250,000 distinct CDR3 sequences, about 23% found once. Material for sequencing was CD8+ T cells from PBMCs. These receptors came from a human donor in good health (CMV status not recorded). Some clones in this sample may be carry-over from other donors' samples. Each CDR3 is given with its conserved first and last residue. The D gene is left open where the match is weak. Clone size, where shown, is once, few, many, or a class for clones that have expanded.

CDR3 length	clone size	J gene	D gene	V gene	CDR3 DNA	CDR3 protein
17	.	TRBJ1-1	.	TRBV2	TGTGCCAGCAGCGCCTTTGCCTTCACCAACCCGAACACTGAAGCTTTCTTT	CASSAFAFTNPNTEAFF
15	few	TRBJ1-1	.	TRBV7-9	TGTGCCAGCAGCTTAGAGGAGGGCCCCGTTTCTGAAGCTTTCTTT	CASSLEEGPVSEAFF
12	many	TRBJ2-1	.	TRBV7-9	TGTGCCAGCAGCTTAGTGTACGATGAGCAGTTCTTC	CASSLVYDEQFF
14	many	TRBJ1-5	.	TRBV7-2	TGTGCCAGCAGCGCCGGGGGACTCAATCAGCCCCAGCATTTT	CASSAGGLNQPQHF
12	.	TRBJ2-1	.	TRBV2	TGTGCCAGCATTGTGGGTACAAATGAGCAGTTCTTC	CASIVGTNEQFF
13	.	TRBJ2-5	.	TRBV15	TGTGCCACCACAATTGTGGGGAAGGAGACCCAGTACTTC	CATTIVGKETQYF
13	few	TRBJ2-1	TRBD2	TRBV29-1	TGCAGCGTTGTACAACTAGCGTCGAATGAGCAGTTCTTC	CSVVQLASNEQFF
12	.	TRBJ2-3	.	TRBV7-8	TGTGCCATCCAAAGGGGTGTGGATACGCAGTATTTT	CAIQRGVDTQYF
15	few	TRBJ2-5	TRBD1	TRBV11-2	TGTGCCAGCAAAAAGACAGGGACCCTGGGAGAGACCCAGTACTTC	CASKKTGTLGETQYF
15	many	TRBJ1-1	.	TRBV27	TGTGCCAGCAGTCCCAGTTCAGGTAGCTGGACTGAAGCTTTCTTT	CASSPSSGSWTEAFF
13	few	TRBJ1-1	.	TRBV29-1	TGCAGCTTTCTTGGGGCTCGGTACCCTGAAGCTTTCTTT	CSFLGARYPEAFF
14	.	TRBJ2-7	.	TRBV7-9	TGTGCCAGCAGCTTGGCCGGGGCCCCGGGGGAGCAGTACTTC	CASSLAGAPGEQYF
14	once	TRBJ1-1	.	TRBV12-3/TRBV12-4	TGTGCCAGCAGTCCTATAGGCCGTTTCCCTGAAGCTTTCTTT	CASSPIGRFPEAFF
14	many	TRBJ2-7	.	TRBV5-1	TGCGCCAGCACCTCCTCCCCCTGGCCGTACGAGCAGTACTTC	CASTSSPWPYEQYF
16	.	TRBJ1-1	.	TRBV18	TGTGCCAGCTCACCTAGGCCAGGTTTCCTGAACACTGAAGCTTTCTTT	CASSPRPGFLNTEAFF